This passage covers 10 T cell receptor beta chains from one sample sequenced in a study of blood T cell repertoires in COVID-19. Assay: immunoSEQ multiplex PCR; the TCRdb copy retains only in-frame clones and omits some. Among about 83,000 clones listed, roughly 86% were seen once. Sample: peripheral blood. The source of these receptors is an elderly woman in a cohort sampled during active or convalescent COVID-19.

The V and J genes are TRBV2 and TRBJ1-5, with 8 bases that match TRBD1. In germline, CDR1 is SNHLY, CDR2 FYNNEI. The CDR3 spans 14 residues. The J segment lost 4 bases and the V segment lost 5 bases, leaving 4 bases of the junction unmatched. The CDR3 DNA reads TGTGCCAGCAGTCCCACAGGGGGAAATCAGCCCCAGCATTTT. Its translation: CASSPTGGNQPQHF. The full variable domain, with the rest looked up from reference TRBV2 and TRBJ1-5, is EPEVTQTPSHQVTQMGQEVILRCVPISNHLYFYWYRQILGQKVEFLVSFYNNEISEKSEIFDDQFSVERPDGSNFTLKIRSTKLEDSAMYFCASSPTGGNQPQHFGDGTRLSIL.

J is TRBJ2-5 and V is TRBV6-6, with TRBD1 matching over 8 bases. Trimming cost V 2 bases and J 4 bases; bases outside gene matches: 6. The germline V gene encodes CDR1 MNHNY and CDR2 SVGAGI (reference sequence). The CDR3 extends over 15 amino acids. CDR3 sequence (DNA): TGTGCCAGCAGTTACAGGACAGGGTATGGAGAGACCCAGTACTTC. Its translation is CASSYRTGYGETQYF.

The chain is built from TRBV19 and TRBJ1-5; D uncertain. The germline V gene encodes CDR1 LNHDA and CDR2 SQIVND (reference sequence). The ends were cut back, 5 bases at V and 0 bases at J, with 14 bases in the middle. The CDR3 contains 16 residues. CDR3 in amino acids: CASSSGEGNSNQPQHF. Here the CDR3 DNA reads TGTGCCAGTAGTTCTGGAGAGGGAAATAGCAATCAGCCCCAGCATTTT.

Regarding this clone: The same CDR3 arises from other DNA sequences in this sample as well. V usage is TRBV5-1 and J usage is TRBJ1-1, with 11 positions matching TRBD1. V lost 3 bases, J lost 5 bases, and 6 bases stayed unmatched. This CDR3 region has 15 residues. Per the germline V gene, CDR1 is SGHRS and CDR2 is YFSETQ. CDR3 DNA sequence: TGCGCCAGCAGCTCAGGACAGGGGGCTTTAACTGAAGCTTTCTTT. Translation gives CASSSGQGALTEAFF. Complete variable domain (other parts from reference TRBV5-1 and TRBJ1-1): KAGVTQTPRYLIKTRGQQVTLSCSPISGHRSVSWYQQTPGQGLQFLFEYFSETQRNKGNFPGRFSGRQFSNSRSEMNVSTLELGDSALYLCASSSGQGALTEAFFGQGTRLTVV.

This chain connects TRBV5-1 to TRBJ1-1, with TRBD1 matching over 8 bases. This CDR3 spans 13 amino acids. Unmatched junction bases numbered 3, after V lost 3 bases and J lost 5 bases. The V gene's germline CDR1 is SGHRS and CDR2 YFSETQ. The CDR3 loop reads CASSSQGGTEAFF. The CDR3 nucleotides are TGCGCCAGCAGCTCACAGGGGGGGACTGAAGCTTTCTTT.

The V gene is TRBV5-1, the J gene TRBJ2-3; D is perhaps TRBD1 (7 bases). The CDR3 is made up of 15 amino acids. V gave up 3 bases and J gave up 5 bases, with 16 bases separating them. The germline V gene encodes CDR1 SGHRS and CDR2 YFSETQ. The DNA for the CDR3 is TGCGCCAGCAGCTCAGGACAGGAGGGGATAGATACGCAGTATTTT. It translates to CASSSGQEGIDTQYF. Based on the CDR3 plus reference TRBV5-1 and TRBJ2-3, the full variable domain is KAGVTQTPRYLIKTRGQQVTLSCSPISGHRSVSWYQQTPGQGLQFLFEYFSETQRNKGNFPGRFSGRQFSNSRSEMNVSTLELGDSALYLCASSSGQEGIDTQYFGPGTRLTVL.

The chain links TRBV5-1 to TRBJ2-7; tentatively, D is TRBD1 (5 bases). The CDR3 contains 12 residues. Trimming removed 4 bases at V and 6 bases at J, with 11 bases between. Germline V gene sequence: CDR1 SGHRS, CDR2 YFSETQ. CDR3 sequence (DNA): TGCGCCAGCAGCCAGGACATGGGCGAGCAGTACGTC. Protein product: CASSQDMGEQYV.

V is TRBV7-4 and J is TRBJ1-5, with TRBD1 identical over 8 bases. CDR1 and CDR2 (germline): SGHVT, SQSDAQ. J was trimmed by 0 bases and V by 5 bases; bases with no gene match: 9. The CDR3 sequence is 17 residues long. The CDR3 bases are TGTGCCAGCAGCCGAAGACCGACAGGGGATAGCAATCAGCCCCAGCATTTT. The encoded protein is CASSRRPTGDSNQPQHF. The whole variable domain, remainder taken from reference TRBV7-4 and TRBJ1-5, is GAGVSQSPRYKVAKRGRDVALRCDSISGHVTLYWYRQTLGQGSEVLTYSQSDAQRDKSGRPSGRFSAERPERSVSTLKIQRTEQGDSAVYLCASSRRPTGDSNQPQHFGDGTRLSIL.

The chain carries TRBV12-3 or TRBV12-4 and TRBJ2-3; no definite D call. Deletions cut 4 bases from V and 2 bases from J, with 7 bases between. The CDR3 consists of 13 residues. CDR3 in DNA: TGTGCCAGCAGTTGGTTAGCCACAGATACGCAGTATTTT. This translates into CASSWLATDTQYF.

The chain links TRBV5-4 to TRBJ1-1; possible D gene TRBD1, 5 bases. CDR3 length: 18 residues. CDR1 and CDR2 (germline): SGHNT, YYREEE (reference sequence). V gave up 4 bases and J gave up 0 bases, with 22 bases separating them. The CDR3: CASSPPPTGRAMNTEAFF. CDR3 coding DNA: TGTGCCAGCAGCCCTCCCCCCACAGGCCGGGCGATGAACACTGAAGCTTTCTTT.